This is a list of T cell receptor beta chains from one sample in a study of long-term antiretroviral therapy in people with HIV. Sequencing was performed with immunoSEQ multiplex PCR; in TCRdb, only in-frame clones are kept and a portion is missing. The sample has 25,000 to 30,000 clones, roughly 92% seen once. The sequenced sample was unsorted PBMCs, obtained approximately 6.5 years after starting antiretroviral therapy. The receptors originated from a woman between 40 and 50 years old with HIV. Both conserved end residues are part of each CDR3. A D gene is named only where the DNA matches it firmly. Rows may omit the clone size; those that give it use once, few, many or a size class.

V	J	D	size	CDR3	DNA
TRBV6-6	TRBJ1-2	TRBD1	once	CASSYGGDRVHTF	TGTGCCAGCAGTTACGGGGGGGACAGGGTCCACACCTTC
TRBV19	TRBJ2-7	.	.	CASSLGTASYEQYF	TGTGCCAGTAGTCTTGGGACGGCCAGTTACGAGCAGTACTTC
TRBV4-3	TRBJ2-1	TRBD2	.	CASSHGSGGADNEQFF	TGCGCCAGCAGCCACGGTAGCGGGGGGGCGGACAATGAGCAGTTCTTC
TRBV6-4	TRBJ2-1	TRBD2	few	CASSDSVAGDYNEQFF	TGTGCCAGCAGTGACTCAGTAGCGGGAGACTACAATGAGCAGTTCTTC
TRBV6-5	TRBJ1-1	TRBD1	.	CASILTGSNTEAFF	TGTGCCAGCATTCTGACAGGGAGTAACACTGAAGCTTTCTTT
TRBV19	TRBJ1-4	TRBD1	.	CASRDSVATNEKLFF	TGTGCCAGTCGGGACAGCGTTGCAACTAATGAAAAACTGTTTTTT
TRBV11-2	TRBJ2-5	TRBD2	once	CASSPGLAGDIQETQYF	TGTGCCAGCAGCCCGGGACTAGCGGGGGATATCCAAGAGACCCAGTACTTC
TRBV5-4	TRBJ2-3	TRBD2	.	CASSSVGGISTDTQYF	TGTGCCAGCAGCTCCGTCGGGGGGATCTCGACAGATACGCAGTATTTT
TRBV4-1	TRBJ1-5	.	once	CASSFTGNSNQPQHF	TGCGCCAGCAGCTTCACAGGGAATAGCAATCAGCCCCAGCATTTT
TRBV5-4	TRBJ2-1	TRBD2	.	CASSSDSGGPVSYNEQFF	TGTGCCAGCAGCTCCGATAGCGGGGGGCCCGTCTCCTACAATGAGCAGTTCTTC
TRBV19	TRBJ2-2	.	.	CASSIGNTGELFF	TGTGCCAGTAGTATAGGGAACACCGGGGAGCTGTTTTTT
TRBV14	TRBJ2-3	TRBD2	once	CASSQDSWRGFTDTQYF	TGTGCCAGCAGCCAGGACTCGTGGCGGGGGTTCACAGATACGCAGTATTTT
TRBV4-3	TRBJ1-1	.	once	CASSQDGEGLNTEAFF	TGCGCCAGCAGCCAAGATGGAGAGGGTTTGAACACTGAAGCTTTCTTT
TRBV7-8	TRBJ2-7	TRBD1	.	CASSSPQGGWGEQYF	TGTGCCAGCAGCTCCCCCCAAGGGGGCTGGGGGGAGCAGTACTTC
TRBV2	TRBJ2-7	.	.	CASSERVGVGFGEQYF	TGTGCCAGCAGTGAAAGGGTAGGGGTGGGCTTTGGAGAGCAGTACTTC
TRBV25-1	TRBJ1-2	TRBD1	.	CASRGQGPGGYTF	TGTGCCAGCAGGGGACAGGGCCCGGGTGGCTACACCTTC
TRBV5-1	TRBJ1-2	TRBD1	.	CASSVGPTGQGNGYTF	TGCGCCAGCAGCGTTGGACCAACGGGACAGGGTAATGGCTACACCTTC
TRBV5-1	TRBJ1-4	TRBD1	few	CASSLQGATGNEKLFF	TGCGCCAGCAGCTTACAGGGGGCGACGGGTAATGAAAAACTGTTTTTT
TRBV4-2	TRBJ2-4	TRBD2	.	CASSQDNDPSGGVAKNIQYF	TGTGCCAGCAGCCAAGATAACGATCCTAGCGGGGGAGTAGCCAAAAACATTCAGTACTTC
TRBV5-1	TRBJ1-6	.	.	CASSHAGENSPLHF	TGCGCCAGCAGCCACGCGGGAGAGAATTCACCCCTCCACTTT
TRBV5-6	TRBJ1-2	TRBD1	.	CASSLGQGVANYGYTF	TGTGCCAGCAGCTTGGGACAGGGGGTAGCTAACTATGGCTACACCTTC
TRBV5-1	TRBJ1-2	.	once	CASSVGPGVRDYGYTF	TGCGCCAGCAGCGTCGGTCCCGGGGTAAGGGACTATGGCTACACCTTC
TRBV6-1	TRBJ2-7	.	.	CASRSYEQYF	TGTGCCAGCAGAAGCTACGAGCAGTACTTC
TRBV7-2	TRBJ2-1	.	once	CASSGRVTPYVEQFF	TGTGCCAGCAGCGGCCGGGTCACCCCATATGTGGAGCAGTTCTTC
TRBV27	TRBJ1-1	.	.	CASKNGHLNTEAFF	TGTGCCAGCAAAAATGGACACTTGAACACTGAAGCTTTCTTT
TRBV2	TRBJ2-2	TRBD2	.	CASSWTSGGHNTGELFF	TGTGCCAGCAGCTGGACTAGCGGGGGCCATAACACCGGGGAGCTGTTTTTT
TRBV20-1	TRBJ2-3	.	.	CSASGVDTQYF	TGCAGTGCTAGCGGGGTAGATACGCAGTATTTT
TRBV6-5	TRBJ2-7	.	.	CASSYLNGGTYEQYF	TGTGCCAGCAGTTACCTCAATGGGGGCACCTACGAGCAGTACTTC
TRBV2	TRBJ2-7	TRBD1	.	CASSADPGTGGEQYF	TGTGCCAGCAGCGCCGACCCGGGGACAGGGGGAGAGCAGTACTTC
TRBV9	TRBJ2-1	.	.	CASSVGGGAGAESYNEQFF	TGTGCCAGCAGCGTAGGAGGGGGGGCAGGGGCAGAAAGCTACAATGAGCAGTTCTTC
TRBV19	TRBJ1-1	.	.	CASSSLGDYEAFF	TGTGCCAGTAGCTCCTTGGGGGACTATGAAGCTTTCTTT
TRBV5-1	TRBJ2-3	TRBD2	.	CASSLGTSGGTDTQYF	TGCGCCAGCAGCTTAGGGACTAGCGGGGGAACAGATACGCAGTATTTT
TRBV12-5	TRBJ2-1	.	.	CASGLVEAGREQFF	TGTGCTAGTGGTTTGGTCGAGGCGGGGAGGGAGCAGTTCTTC
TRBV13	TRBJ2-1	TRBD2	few	CASSSTSGGQQFF	TGTGCCAGCAGCTCGACTAGCGGGGGCCAGCAGTTCTTC
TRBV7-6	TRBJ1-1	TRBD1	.	CASSLRQGGNTEAFF	TGTGCCAGCAGCTTACGACAGGGGGGAAACACTGAAGCTTTCTTT
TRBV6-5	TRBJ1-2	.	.	CASTRGGYGYTF	TGTGCCAGCACCAGGGGTGGATATGGCTACACCTTC
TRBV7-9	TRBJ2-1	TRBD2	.	CASSSGVLTSGDEQFF	TGTGCCAGCAGCTCTGGGGTCCTAACTAGCGGTGATGAGCAGTTCTTC
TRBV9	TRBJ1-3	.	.	CASSVTSGNTIYF	TGTGCCAGCAGCGTGACCTCTGGAAACACCATATATTTT
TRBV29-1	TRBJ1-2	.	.	CSVQDRLNYGYTF	TGCAGCGTCCAAGACAGACTTAACTATGGCTACACCTTC
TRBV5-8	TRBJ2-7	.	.	CASSRGGFGTYEQYF	TGTGCCAGCAGCCGGGGCGGGTTTGGCACCTACGAGCAGTACTTC
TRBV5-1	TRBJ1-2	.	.	CASSLEAGAVNYGYTF	TGCGCCAGCAGCTTGGAGGCAGGGGCTGTGAACTATGGCTACACCTTC
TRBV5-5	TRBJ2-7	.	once	CASRRTRDNSYEQYF	TGTGCCAGCAGACGTACCCGGGACAACTCCTACGAGCAGTACTTC